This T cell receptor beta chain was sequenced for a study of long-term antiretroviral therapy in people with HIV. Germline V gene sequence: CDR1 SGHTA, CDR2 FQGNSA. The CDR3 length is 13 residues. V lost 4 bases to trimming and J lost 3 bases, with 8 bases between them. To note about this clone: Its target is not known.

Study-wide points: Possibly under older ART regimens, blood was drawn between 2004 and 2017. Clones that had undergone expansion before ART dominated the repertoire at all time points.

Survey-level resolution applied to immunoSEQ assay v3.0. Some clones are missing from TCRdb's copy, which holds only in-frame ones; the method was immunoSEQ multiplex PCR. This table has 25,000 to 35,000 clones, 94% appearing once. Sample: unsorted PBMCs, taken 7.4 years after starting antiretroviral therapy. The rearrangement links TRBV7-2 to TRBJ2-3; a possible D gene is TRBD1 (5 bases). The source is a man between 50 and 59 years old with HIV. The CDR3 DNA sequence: TGTGCCAGCAGCTCTAGGGGAACAGATACGCAGTATTTT. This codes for CASSSRGTDTQYF.